The clone carrying this T cell receptor (beta chain) has just a few counts. The data belong to a study of T-cell reconstitution after alpha-beta-depleted transplantation in children. Unique molecular identifiers were incorporated during preparation of the TCRbeta library. TCRdb reprocessed the PCR reads with MiXCR, giving one entry per CDR3 protein. The sample shows roughly 300,000 distinct CDR3 sequences, about a tenth of them seen only once. This CDR3 spans 13 amino acids. V was cut by 7 bases and J by 2 bases, with 10 bases left in between. Germline-derived CDR1 and CDR2 are LNHDA and SQIVND (reference sequence).

The specimen was PBMCs from the stem cell graft donor, collected from the stem cell graft. V usage is TRBV19 and J usage is TRBJ2-3, with no clear D. This clonotype originated in a human donor who donated a stem cell graft to a child with acute lymphoblastic leukemia. The CDR3 DNA is TGTGCCAGTACCTCGATCTACACAGATACGCAGTATTTT. Encoded protein: CASTSIYTDTQYF.